This record looks at one T cell receptor beta chain sequence and its context. These data come from a study of CD4+ T cells in melanoma. Assay used: immunoSEQ multiplex PCR; TCRdb lists only in-frame clones, some missing. The profile covers some 150,000 clones, with about nine tenths appearing a single time and more than 1.5% taken by the ten largest. The V and J ends lost 4 bases and 7 bases respectively, with 14 bases between them. The CDR3 loop spans 15 amino acids. Germline V gene data show CDR1 as SEHNR and CDR2 as FQNEAQ (reference sequence). The chain is built from TRBV7-9 and TRBJ1-6; tentatively, D is TRBD1 (6 bases). This receptor was taken from a human donor with melanoma. The chain's CDR3 is CASSSPGQFNSPLHF. CDR3 nucleotides: TGTGCCAGCAGCTCACCAGGACAGTTCAATTCACCCCTCCACTTT.